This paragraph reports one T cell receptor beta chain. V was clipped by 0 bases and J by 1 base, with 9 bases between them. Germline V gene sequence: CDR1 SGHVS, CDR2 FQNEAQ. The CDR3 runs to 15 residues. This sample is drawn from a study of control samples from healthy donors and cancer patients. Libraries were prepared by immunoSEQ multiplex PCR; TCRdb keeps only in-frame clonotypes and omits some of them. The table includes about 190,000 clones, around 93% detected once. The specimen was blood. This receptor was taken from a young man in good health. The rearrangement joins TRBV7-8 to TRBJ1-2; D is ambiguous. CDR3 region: CASSLALNSNYGYTF. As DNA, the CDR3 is TGTGCCAGCAGCTTAGCGCTGAACAGTAACTATGGCTACACCTTC.